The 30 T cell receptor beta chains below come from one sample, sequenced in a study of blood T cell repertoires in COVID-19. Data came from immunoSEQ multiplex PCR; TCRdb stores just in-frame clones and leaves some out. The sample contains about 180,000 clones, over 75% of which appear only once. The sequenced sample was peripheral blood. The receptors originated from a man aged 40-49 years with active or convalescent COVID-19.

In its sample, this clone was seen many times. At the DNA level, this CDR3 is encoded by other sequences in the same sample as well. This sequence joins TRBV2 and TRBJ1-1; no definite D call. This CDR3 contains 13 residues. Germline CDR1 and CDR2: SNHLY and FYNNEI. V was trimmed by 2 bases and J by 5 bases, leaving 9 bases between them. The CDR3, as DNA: TGTGCCAGCAGTGAATTAGAAAATACTGAAGCTTTCTTT. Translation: CASSELENTEAFF.

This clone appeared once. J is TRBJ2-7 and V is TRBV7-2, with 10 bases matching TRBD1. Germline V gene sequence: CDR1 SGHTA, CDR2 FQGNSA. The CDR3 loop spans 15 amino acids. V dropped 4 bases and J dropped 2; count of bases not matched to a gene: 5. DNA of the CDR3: TGTGCCAGCAGCTCAGCCGGGACAGGGGCCTACGAGCAGTACTTC. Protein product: CASSSAGTGAYEQYF.

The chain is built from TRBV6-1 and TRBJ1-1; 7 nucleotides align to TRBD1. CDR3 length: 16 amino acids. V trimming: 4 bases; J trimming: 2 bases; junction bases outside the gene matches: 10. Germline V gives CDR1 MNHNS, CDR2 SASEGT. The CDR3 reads CASSGQPTGVNTEAFF. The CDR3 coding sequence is TGTGCCAGCAGTGGCCAACCTACAGGGGTTAACACTGAAGCTTTCTTT.

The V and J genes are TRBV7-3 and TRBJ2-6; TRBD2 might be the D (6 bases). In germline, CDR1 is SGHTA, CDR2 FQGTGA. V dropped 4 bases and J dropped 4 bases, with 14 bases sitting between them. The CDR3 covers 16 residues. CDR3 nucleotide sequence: TGTGCCAGCAGCTCGGGAGCGACCTCCGGGGCCAACGTCCTGACTTTC. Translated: CASSSGATSGANVLTF.

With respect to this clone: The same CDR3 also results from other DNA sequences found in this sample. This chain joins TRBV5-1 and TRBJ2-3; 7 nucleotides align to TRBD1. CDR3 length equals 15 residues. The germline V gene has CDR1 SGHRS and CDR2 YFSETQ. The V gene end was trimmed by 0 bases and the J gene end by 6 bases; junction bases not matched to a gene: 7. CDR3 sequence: CASSLVGRGPDTQYF. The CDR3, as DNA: TGCGCCAGCAGCTTGGTGGGAAGGGGGCCGGATACGCAGTATTTT.

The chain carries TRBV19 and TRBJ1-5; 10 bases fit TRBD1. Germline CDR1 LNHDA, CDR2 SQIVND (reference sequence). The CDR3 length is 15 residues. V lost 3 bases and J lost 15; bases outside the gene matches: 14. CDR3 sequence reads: CASSIRDDRGQYRHF. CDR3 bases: TGTGCCAGTAGTATTAGGGATGACAGGGGGCAGTACCGGCATTTT.

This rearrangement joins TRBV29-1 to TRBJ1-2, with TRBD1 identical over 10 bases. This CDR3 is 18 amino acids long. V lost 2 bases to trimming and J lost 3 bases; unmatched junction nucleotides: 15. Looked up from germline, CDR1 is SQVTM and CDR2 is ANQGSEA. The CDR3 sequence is CSVESTSGQGPSDYGYTF. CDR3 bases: TGCAGCGTTGAATCTACCTCGGGACAGGGGCCTTCGGACTATGGCTACACCTTC. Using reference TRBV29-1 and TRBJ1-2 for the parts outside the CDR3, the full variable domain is SAVISQKPSRDICQRGTSLTIQCQVDSQVTMMFWYRQQPGQSLTLIATANQGSEATYESGFVIDKFPISRPNLTFSTLTVSNMSPEDSSIYLCSVESTSGQGPSDYGYTFGSGTRLTVV.

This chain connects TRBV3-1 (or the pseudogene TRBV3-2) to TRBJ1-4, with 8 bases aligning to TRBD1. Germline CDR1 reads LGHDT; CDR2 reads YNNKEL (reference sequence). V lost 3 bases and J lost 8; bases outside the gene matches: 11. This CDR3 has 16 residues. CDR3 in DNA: TGTGCCAGCAGCCAGGGAACCGGGACAGGAACCGAAAAACTGTTTTTT. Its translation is CASSQGTGTGTEKLFF.

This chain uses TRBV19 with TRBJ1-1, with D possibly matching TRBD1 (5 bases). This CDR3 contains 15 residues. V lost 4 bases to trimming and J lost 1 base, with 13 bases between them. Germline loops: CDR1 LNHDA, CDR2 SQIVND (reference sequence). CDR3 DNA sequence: TGTGCCAGTAGTAATCGCGGGACGGCGAACACTGAAGCTTTCTTT. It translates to CASSNRGTANTEAFF.

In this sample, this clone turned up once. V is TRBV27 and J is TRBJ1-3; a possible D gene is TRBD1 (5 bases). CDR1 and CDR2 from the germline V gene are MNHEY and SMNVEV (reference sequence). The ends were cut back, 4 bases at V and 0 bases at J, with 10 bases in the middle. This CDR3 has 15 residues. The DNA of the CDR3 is TGTGCCAGCAGTTCGGGGGGGAGCTCTGGAAACACCATATATTTT. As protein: CASSSGGSSGNTIYF.

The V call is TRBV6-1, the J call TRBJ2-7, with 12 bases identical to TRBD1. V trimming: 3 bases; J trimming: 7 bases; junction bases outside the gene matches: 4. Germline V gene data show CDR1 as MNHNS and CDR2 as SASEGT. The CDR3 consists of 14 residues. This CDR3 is CASSDGTGGREQYF. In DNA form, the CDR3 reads TGTGCCAGCAGTGATGGGACAGGGGGCAGGGAGCAGTACTTC.

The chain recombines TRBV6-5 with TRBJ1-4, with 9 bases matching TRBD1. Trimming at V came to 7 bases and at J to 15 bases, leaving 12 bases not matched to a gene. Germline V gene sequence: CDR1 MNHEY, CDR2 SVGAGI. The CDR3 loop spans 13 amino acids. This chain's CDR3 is CASIPTRGQGVFF. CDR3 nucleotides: TGTGCCAGCATCCCTACTCGGGGACAGGGAGTGTTTTTT.

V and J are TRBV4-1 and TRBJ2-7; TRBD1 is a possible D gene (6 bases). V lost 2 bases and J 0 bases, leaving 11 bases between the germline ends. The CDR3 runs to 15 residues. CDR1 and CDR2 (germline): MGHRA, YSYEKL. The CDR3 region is CASSQRWTASYEQYF. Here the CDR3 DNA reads TGCGCCAGCAGCCAACGCTGGACAGCCTCCTACGAGCAGTACTTC.

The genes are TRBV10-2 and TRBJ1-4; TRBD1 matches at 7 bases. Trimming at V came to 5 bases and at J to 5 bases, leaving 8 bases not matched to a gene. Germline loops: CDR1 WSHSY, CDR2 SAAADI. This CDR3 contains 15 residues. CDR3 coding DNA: TGCGCCAGCAGTATTTGGACAGGCGCGAATGAAAAACTGTTTTTT. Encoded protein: CASSIWTGANEKLFF.

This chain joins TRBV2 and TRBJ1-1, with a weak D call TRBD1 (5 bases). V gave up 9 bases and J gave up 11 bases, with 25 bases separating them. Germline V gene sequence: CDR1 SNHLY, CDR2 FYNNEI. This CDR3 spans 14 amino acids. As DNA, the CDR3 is TGTGCCAGGACCCCGACAGACTCGCCGGAGGGGGCTTTCTTT. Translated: CARTPTDSPEGAFF.

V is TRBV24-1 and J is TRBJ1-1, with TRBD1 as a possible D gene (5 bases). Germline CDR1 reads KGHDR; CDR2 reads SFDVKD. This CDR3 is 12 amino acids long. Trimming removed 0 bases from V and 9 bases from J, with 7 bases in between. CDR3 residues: CATSDLQGKAFF. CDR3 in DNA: TGTGCCACCAGTGATTTGCAGGGCAAAGCTTTCTTT.

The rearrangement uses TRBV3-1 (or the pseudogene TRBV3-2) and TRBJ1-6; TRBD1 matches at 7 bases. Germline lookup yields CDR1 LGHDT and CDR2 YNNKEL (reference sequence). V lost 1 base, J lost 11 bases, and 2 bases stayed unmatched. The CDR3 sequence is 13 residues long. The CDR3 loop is CASSQGQGTPLHF. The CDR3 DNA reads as TGTGCCAGCAGCCAAGGACAGGGAACACCCCTCCACTTT.

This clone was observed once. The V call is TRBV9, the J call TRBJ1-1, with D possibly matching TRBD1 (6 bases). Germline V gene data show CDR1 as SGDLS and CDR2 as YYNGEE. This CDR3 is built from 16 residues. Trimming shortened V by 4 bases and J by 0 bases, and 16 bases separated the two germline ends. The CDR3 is CASSPSGGQMNTEAFF. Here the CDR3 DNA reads TGTGCCAGCAGCCCCTCCGGAGGACAGATGAACACTGAAGCTTTCTTT.

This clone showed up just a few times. The CDR3 here is CASATTGGQPQHF. The DNA for the CDR3 is TGCGCCAGCGCTACGACAGGGGGACAGCCCCAGCATTTT. The chain is built from TRBV4-1 and TRBJ1-5; 9 positions match TRBD1. In germline, CDR1 is MGHRA, CDR2 YSYEKL. The CDR3 extends over 13 amino acids. Trimming took 8 bases from V and 7 from J; bases not matched to a gene: 6.

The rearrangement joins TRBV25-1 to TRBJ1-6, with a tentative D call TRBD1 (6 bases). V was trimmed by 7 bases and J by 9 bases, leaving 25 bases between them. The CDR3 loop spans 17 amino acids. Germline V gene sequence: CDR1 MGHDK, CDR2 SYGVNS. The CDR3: CASTDRWGRGKTSPLHF. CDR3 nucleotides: TGTGCCAGCACCGACCGGTGGGGCAGGGGCAAAACTTCACCCCTCCACTTT.

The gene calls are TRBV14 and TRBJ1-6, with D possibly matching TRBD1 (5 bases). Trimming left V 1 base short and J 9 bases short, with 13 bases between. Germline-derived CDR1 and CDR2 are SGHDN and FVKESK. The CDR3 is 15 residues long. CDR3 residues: CASSQALGGSSPLHF. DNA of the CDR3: TGTGCCAGCAGCCAAGCCCTGGGGGGGAGTTCACCCCTCCACTTT.

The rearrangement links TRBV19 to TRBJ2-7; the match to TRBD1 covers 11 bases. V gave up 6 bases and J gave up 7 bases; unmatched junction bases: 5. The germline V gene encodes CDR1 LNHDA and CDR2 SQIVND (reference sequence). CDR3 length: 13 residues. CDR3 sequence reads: CASRGQGVKEQYF. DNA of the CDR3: TGTGCCAGTAGGGGACAGGGGGTTAAGGAGCAGTACTTC.

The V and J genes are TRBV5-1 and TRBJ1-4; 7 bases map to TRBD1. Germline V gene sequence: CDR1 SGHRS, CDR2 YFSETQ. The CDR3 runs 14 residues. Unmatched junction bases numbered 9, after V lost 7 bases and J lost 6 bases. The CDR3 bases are TGCGCCAGCGGTACCGGGACAGTCGATGAAAAACTGTTTTTT. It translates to CASGTGTVDEKLFF.

In nucleotides, the CDR3 is TGCGCCAGCAGCCAAGCTCCGCGGGGGGGCACAGATACGCAGTATTTT. Its translation: CASSQAPRGGTDTQYF. V usage is TRBV4-3 and J usage is TRBJ2-3; 8 bases align to TRBD2. Germline CDR1 LGHNA, CDR2 YSLEER. V shed 1 base, J shed 1 base, and the junction held 4 bases outside the gene matches. The CDR3 has 16 residues.

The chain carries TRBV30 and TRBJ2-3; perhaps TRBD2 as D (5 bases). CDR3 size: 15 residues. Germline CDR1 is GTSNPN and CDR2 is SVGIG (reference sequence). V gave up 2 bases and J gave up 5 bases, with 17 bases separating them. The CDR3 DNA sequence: TGTGCCTGGAGTCCGAGCCGGGAAGGTGGAGATACGCAGTATTTT. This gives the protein CAWSPSREGGDTQYF.

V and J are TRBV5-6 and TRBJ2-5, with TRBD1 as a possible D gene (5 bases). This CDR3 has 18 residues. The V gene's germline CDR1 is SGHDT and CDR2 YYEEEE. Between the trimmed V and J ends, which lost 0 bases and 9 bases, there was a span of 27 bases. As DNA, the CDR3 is TGTGCCAGCAGCTTGGTGGGTTTTGAGGACGGACAAGGTAGGGCCCAGTACTTC. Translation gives CASSLVGFEDGQGRAQYF.

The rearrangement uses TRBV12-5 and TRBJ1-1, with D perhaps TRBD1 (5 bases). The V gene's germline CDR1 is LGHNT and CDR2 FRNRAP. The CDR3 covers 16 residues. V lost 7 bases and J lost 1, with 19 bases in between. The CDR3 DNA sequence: TGTGCTAGTGCCAAGGATGGGCTTACAGGGAACACTGAAGCTTTCTTT. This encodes CASAKDGLTGNTEAFF.

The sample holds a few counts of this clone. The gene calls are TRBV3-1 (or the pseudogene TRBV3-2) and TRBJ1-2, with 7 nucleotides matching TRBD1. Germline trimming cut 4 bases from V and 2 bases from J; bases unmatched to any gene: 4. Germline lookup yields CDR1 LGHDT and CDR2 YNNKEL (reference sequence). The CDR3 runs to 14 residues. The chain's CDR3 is CASSRQTGNYGYTF. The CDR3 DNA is TGTGCCAGCAGCCGTCAGACAGGGAACTATGGCTACACCTTC.

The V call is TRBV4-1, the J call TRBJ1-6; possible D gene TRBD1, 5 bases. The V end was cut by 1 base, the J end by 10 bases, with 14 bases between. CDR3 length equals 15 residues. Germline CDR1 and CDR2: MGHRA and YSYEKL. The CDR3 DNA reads TGCGCCAGCAGCCAAGGGGGCAGGGTATACTCACCCCTCCACTTT. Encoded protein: CASSQGGRVYSPLHF.

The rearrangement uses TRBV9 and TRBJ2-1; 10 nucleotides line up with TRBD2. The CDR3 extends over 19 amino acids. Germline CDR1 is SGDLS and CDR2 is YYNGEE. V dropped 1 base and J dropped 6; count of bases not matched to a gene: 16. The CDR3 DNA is TGTGCCAGCAGCGTAAGGGTGGGGCTAGCGGGGGTTTTTGGCAATGAGCAGTTCTTC. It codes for CASSVRVGLAGVFGNEQFF.